This T cell receptor (beta chain) was sequenced during a study of vaccination and CD4 T cells after COVID-19. Across the study: Overlapping peptides covering the spike proteins of SARS-CoV-2, HCoV-NL63, HCoV-OC43 and HCoV-229E were added to stimulate cells.

There are a few counts of this clonotype. What it recognizes is unknown. Treatment: roughly 11-day PBMC culture with coronavirus spike peptide pools or control peptides (ViraFEST assay). According to the study, CD4+ T cells from the unexposed donor were gathered ahead of the COVID-19 pandemic (2011-2018). ViraFEST expanded antigen-specific T cells with peptide pools, then sequenced TCRs. The Oncomine TCR Beta short-read assay was applied to DNA of cultured CD4+ T cells. It was from cultured CD4+ T cells that genomic DNA was extracted. MiXCR was run by TCRdb on the PCR reads, yielding one entry per CDR3 protein. The sample records 11,000 or so distinct CDR3 sequences, 25% to 30% being singletons. V was shortened by 2 bases and J by 1 base, with 12 bases between the two germline ends. Germline CDR1 reads MNHEY; CDR2 reads SVGAGI. The CDR3 runs to 15 residues.

The gene calls are TRBV6-5 and TRBJ2-7; unclear D gene. This clonotype was obtained from a human donor in good health. The sample taken for sequencing was CD4+ T cells from blood, cultured in vitro. In DNA form, the CDR3 reads TGTGCCAGCAGTTACGGCTGGATATTTTCCTACGAGCAGTACTTC. Residues: CASSYGWIFSYEQYF.